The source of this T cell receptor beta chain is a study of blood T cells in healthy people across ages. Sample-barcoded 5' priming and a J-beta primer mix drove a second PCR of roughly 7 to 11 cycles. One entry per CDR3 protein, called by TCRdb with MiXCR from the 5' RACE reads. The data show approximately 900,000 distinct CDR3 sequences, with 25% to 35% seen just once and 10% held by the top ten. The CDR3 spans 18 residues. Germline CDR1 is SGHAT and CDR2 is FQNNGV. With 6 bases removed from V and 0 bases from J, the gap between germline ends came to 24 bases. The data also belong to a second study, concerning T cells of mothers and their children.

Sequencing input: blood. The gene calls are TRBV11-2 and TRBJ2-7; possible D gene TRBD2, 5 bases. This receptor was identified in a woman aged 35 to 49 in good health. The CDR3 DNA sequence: TGTGCCAGCAGTCGACCACGTGGCGGGCTCCAAAGCTCCTACGAGCAGTACTTC. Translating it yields CASSRPRGGLQSSYEQYF.